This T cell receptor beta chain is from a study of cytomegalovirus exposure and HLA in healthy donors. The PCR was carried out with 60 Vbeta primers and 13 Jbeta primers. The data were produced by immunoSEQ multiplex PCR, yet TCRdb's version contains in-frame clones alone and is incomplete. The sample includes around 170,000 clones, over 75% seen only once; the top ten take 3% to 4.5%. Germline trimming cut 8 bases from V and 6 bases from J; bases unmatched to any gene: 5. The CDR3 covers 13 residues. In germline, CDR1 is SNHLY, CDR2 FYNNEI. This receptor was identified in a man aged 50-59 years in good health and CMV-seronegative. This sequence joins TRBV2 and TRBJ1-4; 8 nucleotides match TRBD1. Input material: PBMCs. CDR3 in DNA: TGTGCCAGCGAGGGGACAGGCGATGAAAAACTGTTTTTT. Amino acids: CASEGTGDEKLFF.